This entry features one T cell receptor beta chain sequence. What it binds is unknown. Relative to the germline gene, one junction end is altered; a read error may explain this. The data stem from a study of cytomegalovirus exposure and HLA in healthy donors. 13 Jbeta primers and 60 Vbeta primers were used for the PCR. Data came from immunoSEQ multiplex PCR; TCRdb stores just in-frame clones and leaves some out. The sample includes 38,000 or so clones. The germline V gene has CDR1 SGDLS and CDR2 YYNGEE. CDR3 length: 18 residues. Study-wide findings and caveats: Researchers reported that three CMV-associated chains were confirmed in vitro as CMV antigen-specific. The productive fraction for most TCR beta V segments was about 87% or about 30% in an earlier analysis.

Sequences were obtained from PBMCs. This receptor was obtained from a man aged 25-40 years in good health and CMV-seronegative. This chain joins TRBV9 and TRBJ1-1; 10 nucleotides agree with TRBD1. Here the CDR3 reads CASSVAPGQGYGNTEDFF. For the CDR3, the DNA is TGTGCCAGCAGCGTAGCCCCGGGACAGGGGTATGGGAACACTGAAGATTTCTTT. The variable domain in full, completed from reference TRBV9 and TRBJ1-1, reads DSGVTQTPKHLITATGQRVTLRCSPRSGDLSVYWYQQSLDQGLQFLIQYYNGEERAKGNILERFSAQQFPDLHSELNLSSLELGDSALYFCASSVAPGQGYGNTEDFFGQGTRLTVV.